A single sample is the source of the 30 T cell receptor beta chains below, sequenced in a study of T-cell memory formation after mild COVID-19. One entry per CDR3 protein, called by TCRdb with MiXCR from the 5' RACE reads. The table has 350,000 or so distinct CDR3 sequences, roughly 13% seen once. What was sequenced was PBMCs or a T cell subset sorted from them (not recorded which). These receptors came from a man between 18 and 29 years old who had mild COVID-19 (a few samples of this study predate the infection). Cell type and time point are not known.

This clonotype was detected a few times. The chain uses TRBV11-2 and TRBJ2-1; the D is unclear. The V end lost 4 bases, the J end lost 8 bases, and 15 bases lay between the germline ends. The CDR3 has 14 amino acids. Germline V gene lookup returns CDR1 SGHAT and CDR2 FQNNGV. CDR3 coding DNA: TGTGCCAGCAGCTCCGCAGCCCCAAGGGATGAGCAGTTCTTC. Protein: CASSSAAPRDEQFF. Full variable domain (outside the CDR3, taken from reference TRBV11-2 and TRBJ2-1): EAGVAQSPRYKIIEKRQSVAFWCNPISGHATLYWYQQILGQGPKLLIQFQNNGVVDDSQLPKDRFSAERLKGVDSTLKIQPAKLEDSAVYLCASSSAAPRDEQFFGPGTRLTVL.

In the case of this clonotype: An end of the junction does not agree with germline; a read error may underlie this. The CDR3 nucleotides read TGTGCCAGCGGGACCCAAGGCAATGAGCAGTTATTC. Translated: CASGTQGNEQLF. The rearrangement links TRBV12-3 or TRBV12-4 to TRBJ2-1, with D perhaps assigned TRBD1 or TRBD2 (5 bases each). The CDR3 has 12 amino acids.

In its sample, this clonotype was seen a few times. The chain employs TRBV10-3 and TRBJ2-3; tentatively, D is TRBD2 (7 bases). Trimming pared 2 bases from V and 6 bases from J, leaving 9 bases between. The CDR3 is made up of 13 amino acids. Germline V gives CDR1 ENHRY, CDR2 SYGVKD. CDR3 nucleotides: TGTGCCATCAGTGAGGCGGGGGCGGATACGCAGTATTTT. This encodes CAISEAGADTQYF.

In this sample, this clonotype turned up many times. The V call is TRBV5-1, the J call TRBJ2-2; unclear D gene. Trimming took 0 bases from V and 3 from J, leaving 3 bases between them. This CDR3 region has 13 residues. The germline CDR1 and CDR2 sequences are SGHRS and YFSETQ. CDR3 in amino acids: CASSLDHTGELFF. The CDR3 DNA is TGCGCCAGCAGCTTGGATCACACCGGGGAGCTGTTTTTT.

The sample holds a few counts of this clonotype. This chain joins TRBV12-5 and TRBJ1-1; unclear D gene. V was cut by 3 bases and J by 2 bases, with 10 bases left in between. The CDR3 covers 14 residues. Germline V lookup: CDR1 LGHNT, CDR2 FRNRAP. CDR3 in amino acids: CASGFRTANTEAFF. CDR3 in DNA: TGTGCTAGTGGTTTCAGGACGGCAAACACTGAAGCTTTCTTT. The full variable domain, with the rest looked up from reference TRBV12-5 and TRBJ1-1, is DARVTQTPRHKVTEMGQEVTMRCQPILGHNTVFWYRQTMMQGLELLAYFRNRAPLDDSGMPKDRFSAEMPDATLATLKIQPSEPRDSAVYFCASGFRTANTEAFFGQGTRLTVV.

This clonotype was detected only a few times. The chain couples TRBV7-2 to TRBJ1-1; D is unclear. The length of the CDR3 is 12 residues. The V end was cut by 5 bases, the J end by 7 bases, with 11 bases between. Looked up from germline, CDR1 is SGHTA and CDR2 is FQGNSA. In nucleotides, the CDR3 is TGTGCCAGCAGCACCAGTGGCATTGAAGCTTTCTTT. This encodes CASSTSGIEAFF.

The table lists this clonotype with a few counts. This rearrangement joins TRBV7-2 to TRBJ2-3; no clear D. Germline V gives CDR1 SGHTA, CDR2 FQGNSA. V lost 5 bases and J 6 bases, leaving 12 bases between the germline ends. This CDR3 comprises 13 residues. As DNA, the CDR3 is TGTGCCAGCAGCAGTTACACGGAGGATACGCAGTATTTT. The encoded protein is CASSSYTEDTQYF.

This clonotype was detected once. The rearrangement joins TRBV5-1 to TRBJ2-1; D might be TRBD1 (5 bases). Trimming removed 4 bases from V and 2 bases from J, with 10 bases in between. This CDR3 comprises 14 residues. Germline CDR1 and CDR2: SGHRS and YFSETQ. The CDR3 here is CASSRPGTYNEQFF. The CDR3 bases are TGCGCCAGCAGCCGGCCAGGGACCTACAATGAGCAGTTCTTC.

The chain combines TRBV4-2 with TRBJ2-7; D is uncertain. The V gene's germline CDR1 is LGHNA and CDR2 YNFKEQ. This CDR3 has 13 amino acids. Trimming stripped 0 bases from V and 2 bases from J, with 5 bases between. The chain's CDR3 is CASSQDHAYEQYF. In DNA form, the CDR3 reads TGTGCCAGCAGCCAAGATCACGCCTACGAGCAGTACTTC.

The rearrangement joins TRBV4-2 to TRBJ2-2; a weak D match, TRBD2 (5 bases). From germline, CDR1 is LGHNA and CDR2 YNFKEQ. V lost 0 bases to trimming and J lost 2 bases, with 13 bases between them. The CDR3 has 17 amino acids. The CDR3 coding sequence is TGTGCCAGCAGCCAAGACTTCGTCGGGGTTAACACCGGGGAGCTGTTTTTT. Protein sequence: CASSQDFVGVNTGELFF.

This clonotype has just a few counts. The rearrangement joins TRBV7-3 to TRBJ2-2, with 9 bases matching TRBD2. The CDR3 extends over 16 amino acids. V was clipped by 5 bases and J by 3 bases; unmatched bases: 7. Germline CDR1 SGHTA, CDR2 FQGTGA. CDR3 residues: CASSPAGGLHTGELFF. Written as DNA, the CDR3 is TGTGCCAGCAGCCCCGCGGGGGGGCTGCACACCGGGGAGCTGTTTTTT.

The table lists this clonotype with a few counts. The rearrangement links TRBV27 to TRBJ2-7; D uncertain. Germline lookup yields CDR1 MNHEY and CDR2 SMNVEV (reference sequence). V was shortened by 8 bases and J by 7 bases, with 18 bases between the two germline ends. The CDR3 sequence is 13 residues long. The CDR3 DNA reads TGTGCCAGCCAACCCTTGCCCGTGGGAGAGCAGTACGTC. Protein: CASQPLPVGEQYV.

The chain combines TRBV10-1 with TRBJ2-5, with a tentative D call TRBD1 (6 bases). The germline V and J ends were trimmed by 8 bases and 0 bases, with 13 bases remaining between them. Germline CDR1 and CDR2: WNHNN and SYGVQD (reference sequence). There are 14 residues in the CDR3. The CDR3: CASQDQGYQETQYF. As DNA, the CDR3 is TGCGCCAGCCAAGATCAGGGGTACCAAGAGACCCAGTACTTC.

The chain links TRBV7-9 to TRBJ1-1; D uncertain. The CDR3 sequence is 13 residues long. The V and J ends lost 5 bases and 5 bases respectively, with 12 bases between them. CDR1 is SEHNR and CDR2 is FQNEAQ in the germline V gene (reference sequence). This CDR3 reads CASSRIGRTEAFF. The CDR3 coding sequence is TGTGCCAGCAGCCGCATCGGTAGGACTGAAGCTTTCTTT.

The sample holds a few counts of this clonotype. The chain employs TRBV18 and TRBJ2-3; the D is unclear. Germline CDR1 and CDR2: KGHSH and LQKENI. V lost 1 base and J lost 1, with 9 bases in between. The CDR3 sequence is 15 residues long. Here the CDR3 DNA reads TGTGCCAGCTCACCACTGGACGGTGGCACAGATACGCAGTATTTT. Protein: CASSPLDGGTDTQYF. Full variable domain (rest looked up from reference TRBV18 and TRBJ2-3): NAGVMQNPRHLVRRRGQEARLRCSPMKGHSHVYWYRQLPEEGLKFMVYLQKENIIDESGMPKERFSAEFPKEGPSILRIQQVVRGDSAAYFCASSPLDGGTDTQYFGPGTRLTVL.

There are many counts of this clonotype. This rearrangement joins TRBV12-3 or TRBV12-4 to TRBJ2-3; D remains unclear. The CDR3 loop spans 15 amino acids. V lost 6 bases, J lost 2 bases, and 15 bases lay in between. Here the CDR3 DNA reads TGTGCCAGCAGGCTCACGGGCGGTTACACAGATACGCAGTATTTT. This sequence encodes CASRLTGGYTDTQYF.

This clonotype appeared many times. V gene TRBV10-3 combines with J gene TRBJ2-5; TRBD1 matches 10 bases. V shed 4 bases, J shed 2 bases, and the junction held 4 bases outside the gene matches. From germline, CDR1 is ENHRY and CDR2 SYGVKD. The CDR3 is 15 amino acids. The CDR3 DNA sequence: TGTGCCATCAGTGGGGCGGACAGGGGGCAAGAGACCCAGTACTTC. Protein product: CAISGADRGQETQYF.

The chain uses TRBV29-1 and TRBJ2-5; TRBD2 is a possible D gene (7 bases). This CDR3 has 12 residues. The germline V gene encodes CDR1 SQVTM and CDR2 ANQGSEA. Trimming took 6 bases from V and 1 from J, leaving 9 bases between them. The CDR3 is CSVRGLQETQYF. DNA of the CDR3: TGCAGCGTGCGGGGGCTCCAAGAGACCCAGTACTTC. The complete variable domain, with remaining parts taken from reference TRBV29-1 and TRBJ2-5, reads SAVISQKPSRDICQRGTSLTIQCQVDSQVTMMFWYRQQPGQSLTLIATANQGSEATYESGFVIDKFPISRPNLTFSTLTVSNMSPEDSSIYLCSVRGLQETQYFGPGTRLLVL.

The genes are TRBV5-1 and TRBJ1-2; the D is unclear. Germline assignment: CDR1 SGHRS and CDR2 YFSETQ. Between the trimmed V and J ends, which lost 4 bases and 8 bases, there was a span of 18 bases. This CDR3 is 14 amino acids long. The CDR3 spells CASSLGTDVQGYTF. CDR3 in DNA: TGCGCCAGCAGCCTGGGAACAGACGTCCAGGGCTACACCTTC.

The chain is built from TRBV28 and TRBJ2-7; 9 positions match TRBD2. CDR3 length: 15 residues. The trim removed 5 bases at V and 5 bases at J, leaving 10 bases unmatched. Germline loops: CDR1 MDHEN, CDR2 SYDVKM. CDR3 sequence reads: CASSPGGGAVNEQYV. The CDR3, as DNA: TGTGCCAGCAGTCCTGGCGGGGGGGCAGTCAACGAGCAGTACGTC.

This clonotype showed up just a few times. The chain carries TRBV7-2 and TRBJ2-7; D remains unclear. V was clipped by 3 bases and J by 2 bases, with 5 bases between them. Germline-derived CDR1 and CDR2 are SGHTA and FQGNSA. The CDR3 consists of 12 residues. The CDR3: CASSFRAYEQYF. CDR3 coding DNA: TGTGCCAGCAGCTTCCGGGCCTACGAGCAGTACTTC.

This clonotype was counted between two and nine times. The genes are TRBV7-2 and TRBJ2-3; 8 nucleotides align to TRBD2. Trimming removed 6 bases from V and 2 bases from J; junction bases left unmatched: 10. The germline gives CDR1 SGHTA, CDR2 FQGNSA. The CDR3 sequence is 16 residues long. CDR3 loop: CASSREAGAFTDTQYF. CDR3 in DNA: TGTGCCAGCAGTCGCGAAGCGGGGGCCTTCACAGATACGCAGTATTTT.

The chain couples TRBV14 to TRBJ2-3; maybe TRBD2 (6 bases). Germline CDR1 is SGHDN and CDR2 is FVKESK. V was pared by 4 bases and J by 2 bases, with 13 bases between. The CDR3 contains 15 residues. The CDR3 here is CASSPGGDYTDTQYF. The CDR3 DNA sequence: TGTGCCAGCAGCCCCGGGGGAGACTACACAGATACGCAGTATTTT.

This clonotype was seen a few times. The chain couples TRBV7-9 to TRBJ2-3, with 7 bases fitting TRBD2. The CDR3 consists of 15 residues. The germline gives CDR1 SEHNR, CDR2 FQNEAQ (reference sequence). Trimming cost V 5 bases and J 1 base; bases outside gene matches: 6. CDR3 bases: TGTGCCAGCAGCGTCGGGGGGATGGGCACAGATACGCAGTATTTT. This sequence encodes CASSVGGMGTDTQYF.

The V call is TRBV29-1, the J call TRBJ2-1, with D tentatively TRBD1 (5 bases). CDR1 and CDR2 (germline): SQVTM, ANQGSEA. There are 13 residues in the CDR3. V was trimmed by 4 bases and J by 2 bases, leaving 9 bases between them. The CDR3 spells CSVGSGTYNEQFF. CDR3 DNA sequence: TGCAGCGTTGGCTCAGGGACCTACAATGAGCAGTTCTTC.

This clonotype was counted many times. CDR3 residues: CASSLVREQYF. Here the CDR3 DNA reads TGTGCCAGCAGCTTAGTTCGTGAGCAGTACTTC. V and J are TRBV7-9 and TRBJ2-7; D unresolved. The CDR3 is 11 amino acids. The V end was cut by 1 base, the J end by 7 bases, with 5 bases between. From germline, CDR1 is SEHNR and CDR2 FQNEAQ (reference sequence).

This chain uses TRBV6-1 with TRBJ1-2; no reliable D call. The CDR3 is 12 amino acids. Germline assignment: CDR1 MNHNS and CDR2 SASEGT. V dropped 5 bases and J dropped 4 bases, with 8 bases sitting between them. This CDR3 reads CASSTPPYGYTF. CDR3 nucleotide sequence: TGTGCCAGCAGTACTCCGCCCTATGGCTACACCTTC.

J is TRBJ2-7 and V is TRBV9; D tentatively fits TRBD1 or TRBD2 (5 bases each). The CDR3 sequence is 15 residues long. The germline V gene encodes CDR1 SGDLS and CDR2 YYNGEE. V was shortened by 0 bases and J by 6 bases, with 16 bases between the two germline ends. The CDR3 reads CASSVDLGDAREQYF. In nucleotides, the CDR3 is TGTGCCAGCAGCGTAGACTTAGGGGACGCCCGCGAGCAGTACTTC.

The chain carries TRBV5-1 and TRBJ2-3; D could derive from TRBD1 or TRBD2 (6 bases each). The germline gives CDR1 SGHRS, CDR2 YFSETQ. CDR3 length: 14 residues. The germline V and J ends were trimmed by 3 bases and 8 bases, with 16 bases remaining between them. CDR3 bases: TGCGCCAGCAGCTCGGTACGGGGGCAGGGTACGCAGTATTTT. It yields the protein CASSSVRGQGTQYF.

CDR3 in DNA: TGTGCCAGCCTACCCGTACGGGACAGGGGGGCTTTCTTT. Translated, it gives CASLPVRDRGAFF. The chain combines TRBV7-9 with TRBJ1-1, with 11 bases identical to TRBD1. CDR3 size: 13 residues. CDR1 is SEHNR, CDR2 FQNEAQ, per germline (reference sequence). The V gene end was trimmed by 8 bases and the J gene end by 11 bases; junction bases not matched to a gene: 10.